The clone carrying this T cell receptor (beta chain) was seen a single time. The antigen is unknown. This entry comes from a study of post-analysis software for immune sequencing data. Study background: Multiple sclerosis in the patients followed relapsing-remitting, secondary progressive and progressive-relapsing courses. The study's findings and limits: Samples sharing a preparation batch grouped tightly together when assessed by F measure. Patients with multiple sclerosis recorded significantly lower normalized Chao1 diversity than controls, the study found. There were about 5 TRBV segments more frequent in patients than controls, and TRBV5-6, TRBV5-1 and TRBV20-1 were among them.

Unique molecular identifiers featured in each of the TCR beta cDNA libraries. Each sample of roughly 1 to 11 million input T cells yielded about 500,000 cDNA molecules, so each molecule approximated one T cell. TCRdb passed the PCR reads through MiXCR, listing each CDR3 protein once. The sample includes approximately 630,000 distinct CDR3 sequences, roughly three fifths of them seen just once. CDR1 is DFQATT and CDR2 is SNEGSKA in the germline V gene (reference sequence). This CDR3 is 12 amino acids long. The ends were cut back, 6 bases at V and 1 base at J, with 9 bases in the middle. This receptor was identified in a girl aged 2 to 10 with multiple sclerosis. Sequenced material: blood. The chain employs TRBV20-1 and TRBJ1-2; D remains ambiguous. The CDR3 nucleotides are TGCAGTGCACTGTCGGGTAACTATGGCTACACCTTC. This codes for CSALSGNYGYTF.